The present entry profiles one T cell receptor (beta chain) with its context. These data originate in a study of T cell changes during pregnancy in multiple sclerosis. TCRdb keeps only in-frame clones here, not all; method: immunoSEQ multiplex PCR. The sample lists over 100,000 clones; about 93% were seen once. J was trimmed by 9 bases and V by 4 bases; bases with no gene match: 3. The CDR3 length is 11 residues. The V gene's germline CDR1 is SGHTA and CDR2 FQGNSA. The clonotype comes from a female donor with multiple sclerosis, enrolled in a pregnancy study. The chain joins TRBV7-2 to TRBJ2-7; 7 nucleotides line up with TRBD1. Sequences were derived from peripheral blood, sampled in the third trimester of pregnancy. The CDR3, as DNA: TGTGCCAGCAGCTCGAACAGGGGGCAGTACTTC. This translates into CASSSNRGQYF.